Following are 10 T cell receptor beta chains from one sample sequenced in a study of T cell responses to AZD1222 COVID-19 vaccine. This table comes from immunoSEQ multiplex PCR, and its TCRdb copy is limited to in-frame clones, with some not included. Of approximately 140,000 clones in the sample, 85% to 95% were seen once. The sample in question was peripheral blood, obtained on day 0 of AZD1222 vaccination. These receptors originate from an adult in good health.

The CDR3 DNA sequence: TGTGCCAGCGACAGGGTCCAAGAGACCCAGTACTTC. It encodes CASDRVQETQYF. This chain links TRBV7-9 with TRBJ2-5; 7 bases are shared with TRBD1. CDR3 length: 12 amino acids. J lost 1 base, V lost 8 bases, and 1 base had no gene match. Looked up from germline, CDR1 is SEHNR and CDR2 is FQNEAQ (reference sequence).

The CDR3 sequence is CASSGQTPNEKLFF. As DNA, the CDR3 is TGTGCCAGCAGTGGACAGACCCCAAATGAAAAACTGTTTTTT. The chain has TRBV2 and TRBJ1-4; possibly TRBD1 for D (5 bases). Trimming removed 4 bases at V and 5 bases at J, with 11 bases between. The CDR3 runs 14 residues. Germline V gene sequence: CDR1 SNHLY, CDR2 FYNNEI.

The V call is TRBV18, the J call TRBJ2-5; D gene ambiguous. The CDR3 extends over 13 amino acids. Deletions cut 4 bases from V and 5 bases from J, with 11 bases between. Germline lookup yields CDR1 KGHSH and CDR2 LQKENI. The CDR3 DNA sequence: TGTGCCAGCTCACATGATGCCCCGGAGACCCAGTACTTC. Amino acids: CASSHDAPETQYF. The whole variable domain, remainder taken from reference TRBV18 and TRBJ2-5, is NAGVMQNPRHLVRRRGQEARLRCSPMKGHSHVYWYRQLPEEGLKFMVYLQKENIIDESGMPKERFSAEFPKEGPSILRIQQVVRGDSAAYFCASSHDAPETQYFGPGTRLLVL.

The V and J genes are TRBV18 and TRBJ1-5; the D is unclear. The V end lost 2 bases, the J end lost 8 bases, and 10 bases lay between the germline ends. The germline V gene has CDR1 KGHSH and CDR2 LQKENI. The length of the CDR3 is 13 residues. The CDR3 protein is CASSPSGVEPQHF. The CDR3 DNA sequence: TGTGCCAGCTCACCATCGGGTGTGGAGCCCCAGCATTTT.

This chain joins TRBV19 and TRBJ2-4; D tentatively reads TRBD1 or TRBD2 (6 bases each). V shed 6 bases and J shed 4 bases, with 16 bases lying between them. The germline gives CDR1 LNHDA, CDR2 SQIVND (reference sequence). This CDR3 spans 15 amino acids. As DNA, the CDR3 is TGTGCCAGTAGGCCCGGAGGGACACAAAAAAACATTCAGTACTTC. Protein: CASRPGGTQKNIQYF.

J is TRBJ1-5 and V is TRBV19, with a tentative D call TRBD1 (6 bases). V was clipped by 7 bases and J by 3 bases, with 16 bases between them. Per germline, CDR1 LNHDA and CDR2 SQIVND (reference sequence). CDR3 length: 15 residues. In DNA form, the CDR3 reads TGTGCCAGTACCCGGGACACTTCCCTCAATCAGCCCCAGCATTTT. Amino acid sequence: CASTRDTSLNQPQHF.

This chain connects TRBV7-6 to TRBJ2-7, with TRBD1 identical over 8 bases. With 4 bases clipped from V and 1 base from J, the junction kept 6 bases outside the gene matches. The CDR3 is made up of 15 amino acids. Germline CDR1 and CDR2: SGHVS and FNYEAQ. DNA of the CDR3: TGTGCCAGCAGCTCTCCGGGACAGGATTCCTACGAGCAGTACTTC. It is translated as CASSSPGQDSYEQYF.

This clone was seen just once. V usage is TRBV28 and J usage is TRBJ1-5; D may be TRBD1 (5 bases). Trimming pared 3 bases from V and 1 base from J, leaving 10 bases between. The germline CDR1 and CDR2 sequences are MDHEN and SYDVKM. The length of the CDR3 is 15 residues. This chain's CDR3 is CASSLRGMSNQPQHF. Written as DNA, the CDR3 is TGTGCCAGCAGTTTGCGGGGCATGAGCAATCAGCCCCAGCATTTT. Full variable domain (missing parts from reference TRBV28 and TRBJ1-5): DVKVTQSSRYLVKRTGEKVFLECVQDMDHENMFWYRQDPGLGLRLIYFSYDVKMKEKGDIPEGYSVSREKKERFSLILESASTNQTSMYLCASSLRGMSNQPQHFGDGTRLSIL.

This chain connects TRBV11-3 to TRBJ2-2; no definite D call. The CDR3 sequence is 14 residues long. V was trimmed by 5 bases and J by 6 bases, leaving 13 bases between them. Germline V CDR1 and CDR2: SGHNT, YENEEA. CDR3 bases: TGTGCCAGCAGCACTAACAGTCTTGCCGGGGAGCTGTTTTTT. The encoded protein is CASSTNSLAGELFF. Full variable domain (missing parts from reference TRBV11-3 and TRBJ2-2): EAGVVQSPRYKIIEKKQPVAFWCNPISGHNTLYWYLQNLGQGPELLIRYENEEAVDDSQLPKDRFSAERLKGVDSTLKIQPAELGDSAVYLCASSTNSLAGELFFGEGSRLTVL.

The V gene is TRBV27, the J gene TRBJ2-7; possibly TRBD2 for D (5 bases). The CDR3 covers 12 residues. The V gene lost 3 bases and the J gene lost 7 bases, with 10 bases spanning the gap. Germline CDR1 reads MNHEY; CDR2 reads SMNVEV (reference sequence). The CDR3 DNA reads TGTGCCAGCAGTTTTTCTGGGGAGGAGCAGTACTTC. Translated: CASSFSGEEQYF.